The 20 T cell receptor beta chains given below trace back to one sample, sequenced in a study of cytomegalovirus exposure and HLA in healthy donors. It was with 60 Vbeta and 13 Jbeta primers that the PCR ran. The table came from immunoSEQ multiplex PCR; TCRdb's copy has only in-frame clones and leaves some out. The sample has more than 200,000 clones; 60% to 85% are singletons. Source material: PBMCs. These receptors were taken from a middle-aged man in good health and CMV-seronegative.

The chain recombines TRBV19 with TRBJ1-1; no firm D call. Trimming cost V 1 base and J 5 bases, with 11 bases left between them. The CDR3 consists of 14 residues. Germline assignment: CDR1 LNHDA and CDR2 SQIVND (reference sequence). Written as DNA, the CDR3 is TGTGCCAGTAGTATAGTCCCAGGAGGGACTGAAGCTTTCTTT. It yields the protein CASSIVPGGTEAFF.

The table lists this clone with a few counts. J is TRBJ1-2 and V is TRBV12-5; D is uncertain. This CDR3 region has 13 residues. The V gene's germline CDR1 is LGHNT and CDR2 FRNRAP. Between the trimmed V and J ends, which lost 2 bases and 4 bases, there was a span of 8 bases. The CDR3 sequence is CASGLHQIYGYTF. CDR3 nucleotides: TGTGCTAGTGGTTTGCACCAGATCTATGGCTACACCTTC.

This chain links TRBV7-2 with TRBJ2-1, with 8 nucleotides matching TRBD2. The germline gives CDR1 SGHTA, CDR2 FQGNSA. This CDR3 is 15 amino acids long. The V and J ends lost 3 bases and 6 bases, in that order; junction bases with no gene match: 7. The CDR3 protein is CASSFLRGRSNEQFF. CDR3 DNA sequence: TGTGCCAGCAGCTTTCTACGCGGGAGGAGCAATGAGCAGTTCTTC.

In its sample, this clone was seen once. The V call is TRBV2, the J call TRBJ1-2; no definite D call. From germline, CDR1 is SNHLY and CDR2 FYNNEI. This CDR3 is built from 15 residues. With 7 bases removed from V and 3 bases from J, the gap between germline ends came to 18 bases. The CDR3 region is CASILRPPGDYGYTF. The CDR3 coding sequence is TGTGCCAGCATCTTAAGGCCTCCGGGTGACTATGGCTACACCTTC.

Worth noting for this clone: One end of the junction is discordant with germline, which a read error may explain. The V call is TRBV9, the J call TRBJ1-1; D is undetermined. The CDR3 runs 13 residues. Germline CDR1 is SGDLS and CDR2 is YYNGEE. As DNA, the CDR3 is TGTGCCAGCAGCTCCAGTATGAACGCTGAAGCTTTCTTT. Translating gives CASSSSMNAEAFF.

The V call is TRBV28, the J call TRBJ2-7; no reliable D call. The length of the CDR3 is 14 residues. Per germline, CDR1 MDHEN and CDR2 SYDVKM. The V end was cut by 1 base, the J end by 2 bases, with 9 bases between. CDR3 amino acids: CASSLSGSPYEQYF. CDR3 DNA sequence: TGTGCCAGCAGTTTATCAGGCAGTCCCTACGAGCAGTACTTC.

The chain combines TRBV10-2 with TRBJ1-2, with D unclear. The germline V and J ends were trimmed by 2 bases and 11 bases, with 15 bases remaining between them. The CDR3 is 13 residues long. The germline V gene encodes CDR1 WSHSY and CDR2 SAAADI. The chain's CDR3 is CASSEVPTEGYTF. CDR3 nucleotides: TGCGCCAGCAGTGAGGTCCCGACCGAGGGATACACCTTC.

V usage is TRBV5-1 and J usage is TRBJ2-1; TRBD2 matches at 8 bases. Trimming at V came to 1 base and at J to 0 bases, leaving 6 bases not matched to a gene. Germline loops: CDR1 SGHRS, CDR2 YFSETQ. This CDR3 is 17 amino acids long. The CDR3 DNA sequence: TGCGCCAGCAGCTTGTCGGCTAGCGGGTTCTCCTACAATGAGCAGTTCTTC. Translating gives CASSLSASGFSYNEQFF. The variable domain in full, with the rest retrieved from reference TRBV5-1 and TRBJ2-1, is KAGVTQTPRYLIKTRGQQVTLSCSPISGHRSVSWYQQTPGQGLQFLFEYFSETQRNKGNFPGRFSGRQFSNSRSEMNVSTLELGDSALYLCASSLSASGFSYNEQFFGPGTRLTVL.

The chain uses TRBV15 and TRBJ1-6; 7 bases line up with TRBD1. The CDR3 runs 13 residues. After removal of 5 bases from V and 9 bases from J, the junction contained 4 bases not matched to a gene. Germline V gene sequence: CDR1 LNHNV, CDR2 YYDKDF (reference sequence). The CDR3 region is CATSFGDSSPLHF. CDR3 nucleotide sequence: TGTGCCACCAGCTTTGGGGACAGTTCACCCCTCCACTTT.

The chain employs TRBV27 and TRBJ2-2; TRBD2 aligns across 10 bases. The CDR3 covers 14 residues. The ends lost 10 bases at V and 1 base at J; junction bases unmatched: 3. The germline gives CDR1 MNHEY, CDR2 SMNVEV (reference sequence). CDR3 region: CATGTSENTGELFF. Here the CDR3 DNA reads TGTGCCACCGGGACTAGCGAGAACACCGGGGAGCTGTTTTTT.

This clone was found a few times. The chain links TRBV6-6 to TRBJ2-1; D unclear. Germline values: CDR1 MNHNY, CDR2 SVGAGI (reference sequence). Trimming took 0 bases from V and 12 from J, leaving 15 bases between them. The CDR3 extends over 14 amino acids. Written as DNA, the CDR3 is TGTGCCAGCAGTTACTCCCGCCCCGAGGATGGGCAGTTCTTC. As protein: CASSYSRPEDGQFF.

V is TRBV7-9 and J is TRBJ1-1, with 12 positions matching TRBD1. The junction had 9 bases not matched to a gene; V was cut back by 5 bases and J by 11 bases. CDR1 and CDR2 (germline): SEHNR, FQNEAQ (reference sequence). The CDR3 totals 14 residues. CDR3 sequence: CASSKGQGALRAFF. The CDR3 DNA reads TGTGCCAGCAGCAAGGGACAGGGGGCGCTTAGGGCTTTCTTT. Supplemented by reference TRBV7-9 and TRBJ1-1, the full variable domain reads DTGVSQNPRHKITKRGQNVTFRCDPISEHNRLYWYRQTLGQGPEFLTYFQNEAQLEKSRLLSDRFSAERPKGSFSTLEIQRTEQGDSAMYLCASSKGQGALRAFFGQGTRLTVV.

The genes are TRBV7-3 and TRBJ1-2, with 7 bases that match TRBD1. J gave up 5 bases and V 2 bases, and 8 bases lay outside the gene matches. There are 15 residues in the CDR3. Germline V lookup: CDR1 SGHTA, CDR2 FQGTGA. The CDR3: CASSLGTATLYGYTF. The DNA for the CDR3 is TGTGCCAGCAGCTTAGGGACAGCAACTCTGTATGGCTACACCTTC.

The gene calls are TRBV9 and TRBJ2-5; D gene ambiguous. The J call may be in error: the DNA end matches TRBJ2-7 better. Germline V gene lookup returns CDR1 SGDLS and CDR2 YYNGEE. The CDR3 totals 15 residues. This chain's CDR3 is CASSVEPTATYEQYF. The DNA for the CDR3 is TGTGCCAGCAGCGTGGAACCGACTGCTACCTACGAGCAGTACTTC.

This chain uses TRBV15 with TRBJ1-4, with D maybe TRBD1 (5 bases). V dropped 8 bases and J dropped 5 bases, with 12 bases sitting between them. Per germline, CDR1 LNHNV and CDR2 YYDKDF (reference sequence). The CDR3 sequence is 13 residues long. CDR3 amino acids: CATAGGRNEKLFF. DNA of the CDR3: TGTGCCACCGCCGGGGGGAGGAATGAAAAACTGTTTTTT.

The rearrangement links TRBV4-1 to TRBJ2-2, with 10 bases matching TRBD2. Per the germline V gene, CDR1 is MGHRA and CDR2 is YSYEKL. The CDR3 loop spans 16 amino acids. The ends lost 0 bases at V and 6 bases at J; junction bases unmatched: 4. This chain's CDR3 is CASSQDLAGEAGELFF. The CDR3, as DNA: TGCGCCAGCAGCCAAGATCTAGCGGGAGAGGCCGGGGAGCTGTTTTTT.

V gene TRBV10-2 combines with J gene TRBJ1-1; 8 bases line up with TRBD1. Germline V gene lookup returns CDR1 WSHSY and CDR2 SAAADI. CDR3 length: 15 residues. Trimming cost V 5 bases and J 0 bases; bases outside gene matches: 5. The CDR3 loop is CASSQGASLNTEAFF. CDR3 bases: TGCGCCAGCAGTCAGGGGGCAAGCCTGAACACTGAAGCTTTCTTT.

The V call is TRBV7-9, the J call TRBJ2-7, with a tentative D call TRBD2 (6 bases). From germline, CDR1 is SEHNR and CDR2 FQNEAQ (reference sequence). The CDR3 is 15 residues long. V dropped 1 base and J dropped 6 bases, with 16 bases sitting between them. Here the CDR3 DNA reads TGTGCCAGCAGCTTAGATCGGAGGGAGGTAGCCGAGCAGTACTTC. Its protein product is CASSLDRREVAEQYF.

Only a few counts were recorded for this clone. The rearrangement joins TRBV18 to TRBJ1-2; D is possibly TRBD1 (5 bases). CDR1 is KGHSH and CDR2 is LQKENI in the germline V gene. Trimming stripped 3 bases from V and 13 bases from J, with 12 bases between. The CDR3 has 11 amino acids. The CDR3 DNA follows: TGTGCCAGCTCACCCTCAGGGCCTCTCACCTTC. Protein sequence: CASSPSGPLTF.

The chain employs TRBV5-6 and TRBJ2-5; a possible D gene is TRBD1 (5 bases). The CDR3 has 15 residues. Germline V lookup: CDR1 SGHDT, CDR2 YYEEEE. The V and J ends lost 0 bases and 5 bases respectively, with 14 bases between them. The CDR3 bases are TGTGCCAGCAGCTTGGTTGGACACCCGGCGGAGACCCAGTACTTC. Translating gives CASSLVGHPAETQYF.